This TCR beta chain was observed in a study of Ad26.COV2.S vaccination and SARS-CoV-2 variants. Whole-study findings and limits: Analytic work on TCR breadth and depth might have understated the full extent of total T cell responses. Following vaccination, spike-specific CD8+ and CD4+ T cell responses reportedly exhibited substantial breadth.

As regards this clone: What it recognizes is unknown.

Sample treatment: around 19 received Ad26.COV2.S at low or high dose, single or two shots; several received placebo; per-sample allocation not given. Vaccine and placebo recipients were sampled on day 63 after the first injection. The method was immunoSEQ multiplex PCR; TCRdb's version includes in-frame clones alone and lacks a portion of them. The top ten clones hold 3.5% of a sample with about 390,000 clones, around 85% of them seen once. Trimming pared 7 bases from V and 6 bases from J, leaving 21 bases between. Germline CDR1 reads MRHNA; CDR2 reads SNTAGT. There are 15 residues in the CDR3. The V gene is TRBV6-4, the J gene TRBJ1-2; D is possibly TRBD1 (6 bases). Here the sequenced sample was peripheral blood, taken in a trial of Ad26.COV2.S vaccine versus placebo. This TCR was sampled from a person between 18 and 65 years old who received the Ad26.COV2.S COVID-19 vaccine or a placebo. CDR3 amino acids: CASKVEEGKGDGYTF. CDR3 nucleotides: TGTGCCAGCAAGGTAGAGGAGGGCAAGGGGGATGGCTACACCTTC.